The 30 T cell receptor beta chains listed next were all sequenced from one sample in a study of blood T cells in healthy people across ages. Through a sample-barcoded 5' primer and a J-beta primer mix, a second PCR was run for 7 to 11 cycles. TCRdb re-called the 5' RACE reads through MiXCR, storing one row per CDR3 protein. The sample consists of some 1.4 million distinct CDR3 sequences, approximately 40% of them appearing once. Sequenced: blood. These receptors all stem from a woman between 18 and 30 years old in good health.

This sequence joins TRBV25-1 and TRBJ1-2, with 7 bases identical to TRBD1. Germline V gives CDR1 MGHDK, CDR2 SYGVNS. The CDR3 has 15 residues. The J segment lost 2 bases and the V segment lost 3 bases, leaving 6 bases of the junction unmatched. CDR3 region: CASSDLETGNYGYTF. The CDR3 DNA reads TGTGCCAGCAGTGACCTCGAGACAGGGAACTATGGCTACACCTTC.

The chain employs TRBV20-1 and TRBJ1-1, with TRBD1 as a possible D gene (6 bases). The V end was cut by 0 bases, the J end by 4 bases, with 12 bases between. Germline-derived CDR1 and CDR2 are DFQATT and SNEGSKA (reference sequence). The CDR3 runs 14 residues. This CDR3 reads CSARDRLGGTEAFF. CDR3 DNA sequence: TGCAGTGCTAGAGATCGTTTAGGGGGCACTGAAGCTTTCTTT.

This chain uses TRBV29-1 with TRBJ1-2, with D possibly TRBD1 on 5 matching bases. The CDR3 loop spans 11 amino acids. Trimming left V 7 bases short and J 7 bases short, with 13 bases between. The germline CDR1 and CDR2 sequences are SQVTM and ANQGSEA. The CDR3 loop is CSAPTGPGYTF. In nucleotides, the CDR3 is TGCAGCGCCCCGACGGGGCCTGGCTACACCTTC.

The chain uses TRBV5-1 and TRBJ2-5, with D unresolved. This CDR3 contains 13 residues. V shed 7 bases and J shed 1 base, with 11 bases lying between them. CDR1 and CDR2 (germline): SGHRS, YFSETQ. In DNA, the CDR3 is TGCGCCAGCCGAGACGGTCTCCAAGAGACCCAGTACTTC. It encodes CASRDGLQETQYF.

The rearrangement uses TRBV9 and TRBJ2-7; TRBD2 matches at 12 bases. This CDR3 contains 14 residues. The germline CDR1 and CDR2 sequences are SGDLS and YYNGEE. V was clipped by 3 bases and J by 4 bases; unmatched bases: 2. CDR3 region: CASSATSGGYEQYF. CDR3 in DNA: TGTGCCAGCAGCGCGACTAGCGGGGGTTACGAGCAGTACTTC.

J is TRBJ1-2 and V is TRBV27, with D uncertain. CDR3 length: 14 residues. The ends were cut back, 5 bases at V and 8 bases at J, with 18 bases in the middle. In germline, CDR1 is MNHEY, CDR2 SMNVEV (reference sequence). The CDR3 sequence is CASSTGELFRGYTF. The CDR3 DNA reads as TGTGCCAGCAGTACCGGCGAACTATTTCGCGGCTACACCTTC.

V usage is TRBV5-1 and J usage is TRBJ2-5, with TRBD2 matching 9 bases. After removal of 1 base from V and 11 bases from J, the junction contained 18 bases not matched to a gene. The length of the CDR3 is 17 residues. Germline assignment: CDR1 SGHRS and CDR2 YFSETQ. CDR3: CASSLTASGGTQNEQYF. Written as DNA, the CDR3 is TGCGCCAGCAGCTTGACCGCCAGCGGGGGGACTCAGAATGAGCAGTACTTC.

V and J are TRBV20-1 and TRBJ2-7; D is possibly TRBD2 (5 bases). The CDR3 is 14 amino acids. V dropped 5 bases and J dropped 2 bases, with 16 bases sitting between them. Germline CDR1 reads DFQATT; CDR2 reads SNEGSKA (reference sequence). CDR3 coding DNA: TGCAGTGCTTCAACGGTACGAGCGGCCTACGAGCAGTACTTC. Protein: CSASTVRAAYEQYF.

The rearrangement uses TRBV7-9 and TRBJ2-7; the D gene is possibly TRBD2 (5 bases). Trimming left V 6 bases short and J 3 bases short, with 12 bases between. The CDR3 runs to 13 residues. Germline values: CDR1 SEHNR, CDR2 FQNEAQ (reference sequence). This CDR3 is CASSAGLFYEQYF. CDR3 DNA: TGTGCCAGCAGTGCCGGACTTTTCTACGAGCAGTACTTC.

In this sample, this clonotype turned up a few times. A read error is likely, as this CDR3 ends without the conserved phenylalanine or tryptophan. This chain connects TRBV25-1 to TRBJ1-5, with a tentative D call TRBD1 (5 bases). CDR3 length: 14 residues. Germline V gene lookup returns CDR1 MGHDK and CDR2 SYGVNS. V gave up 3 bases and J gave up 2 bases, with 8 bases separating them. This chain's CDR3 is CASSEMGGNQPQHV. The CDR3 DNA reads TGTGCCAGCAGTGAGATGGGGGGCAATCAGCCCCAGCATGTT.

CDR3 sequence reads: CASTKVGLAKNIQYF. The CDR3 bases are TGTGCCAGCACCAAAGTAGGGCTAGCCAAAAACATTCAGTACTTC. J is TRBJ2-4 and V is TRBV6-5; D is unresolved. Germline assignment: CDR1 MNHEY and CDR2 SVGAGI. The CDR3 spans 15 residues. V lost 7 bases, J lost 0 bases, and 13 bases lay in between.

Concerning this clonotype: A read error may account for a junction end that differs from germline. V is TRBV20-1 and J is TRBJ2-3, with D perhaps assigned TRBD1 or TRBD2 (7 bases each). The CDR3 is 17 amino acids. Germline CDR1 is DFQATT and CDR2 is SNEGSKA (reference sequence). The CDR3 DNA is TGCAGTGCTCGCCTGATGGGAAAGGGAGGGGGCACAGATACGCGGTATTTT. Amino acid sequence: CSARLMGKGGGTDTRYF.

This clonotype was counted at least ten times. The CDR3 nucleotides read TGTGCCAGCAGCCCGGTCGGGGAGACCCAGTACTTC. Translating it yields CASSPVGETQYF. The V and J genes are TRBV12-3 or TRBV12-4 and TRBJ2-5, with D unclear. The CDR3 length is 12 residues. V shed 6 bases and J shed 5 bases, with 10 bases lying between them.

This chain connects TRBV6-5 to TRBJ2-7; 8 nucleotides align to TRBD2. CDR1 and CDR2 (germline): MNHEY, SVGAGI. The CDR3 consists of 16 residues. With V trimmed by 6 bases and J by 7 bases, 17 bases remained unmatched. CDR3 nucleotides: TGTGCCAGCAGCTCCATAGCGGGGAAGTCCTACGATGAGCAGTACTTC. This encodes CASSSIAGKSYDEQYF.

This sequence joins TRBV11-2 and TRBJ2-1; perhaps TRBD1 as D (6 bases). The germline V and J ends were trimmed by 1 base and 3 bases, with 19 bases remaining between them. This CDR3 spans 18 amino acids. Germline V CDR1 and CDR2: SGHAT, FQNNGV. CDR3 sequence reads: CASSLGSRTEPVYNEQFF. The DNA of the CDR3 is TGTGCCAGCAGCTTAGGTTCCAGGACAGAACCCGTCTACAATGAGCAGTTCTTC.

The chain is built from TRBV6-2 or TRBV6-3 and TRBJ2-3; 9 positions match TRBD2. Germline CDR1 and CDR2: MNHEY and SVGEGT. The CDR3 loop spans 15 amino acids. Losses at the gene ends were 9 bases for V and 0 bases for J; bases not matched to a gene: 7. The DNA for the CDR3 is TGTGCCAGTTATAGCGGGGGCCATAGCACAGATACGCAGTATTTT. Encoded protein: CASYSGGHSTDTQYF.

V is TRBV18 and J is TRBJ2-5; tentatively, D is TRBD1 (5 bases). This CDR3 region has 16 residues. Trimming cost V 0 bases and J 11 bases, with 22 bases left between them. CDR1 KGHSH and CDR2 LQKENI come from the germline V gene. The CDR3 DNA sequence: TGTGCCAGCTCACCACCGAAACAGGCCCTTCACAATGAGCAGTACTTC. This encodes CASSPPKQALHNEQYF.

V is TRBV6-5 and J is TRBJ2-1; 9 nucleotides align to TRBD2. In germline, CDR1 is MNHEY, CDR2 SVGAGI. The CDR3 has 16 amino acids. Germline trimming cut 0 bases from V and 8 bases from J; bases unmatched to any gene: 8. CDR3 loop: CASSYSASGIAYEQFF. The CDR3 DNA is TGTGCCAGCAGTTACTCGGCTAGCGGGATAGCGTATGAGCAGTTCTTC.

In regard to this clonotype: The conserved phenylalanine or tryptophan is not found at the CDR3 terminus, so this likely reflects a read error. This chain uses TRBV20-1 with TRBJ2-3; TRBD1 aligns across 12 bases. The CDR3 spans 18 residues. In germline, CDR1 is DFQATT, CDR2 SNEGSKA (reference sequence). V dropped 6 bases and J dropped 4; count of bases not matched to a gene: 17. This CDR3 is CSAQILVVGQGAPDTQYS. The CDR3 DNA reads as TGCAGTGCGCAGATCCTAGTTGTGGGACAGGGGGCACCAGATACGCAGTATTCT.

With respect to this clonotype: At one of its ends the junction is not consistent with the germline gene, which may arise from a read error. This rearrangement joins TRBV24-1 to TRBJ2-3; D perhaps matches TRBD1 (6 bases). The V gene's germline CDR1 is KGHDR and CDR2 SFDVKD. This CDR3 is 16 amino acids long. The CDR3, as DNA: TGTGCCACCGGTGACCTTACTAGGGGGAGCACAGATACGCAGTATTTT. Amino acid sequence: CATGDLTRGSTDTQYF.

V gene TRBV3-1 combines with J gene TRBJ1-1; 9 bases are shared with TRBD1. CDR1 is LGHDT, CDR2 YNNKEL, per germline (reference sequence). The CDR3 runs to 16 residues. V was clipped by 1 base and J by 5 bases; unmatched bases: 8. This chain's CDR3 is CASSQGRRQGDTEAFF. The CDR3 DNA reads TGTGCCAGCAGCCAAGGGAGGAGACAGGGGGATACTGAAGCTTTCTTT.

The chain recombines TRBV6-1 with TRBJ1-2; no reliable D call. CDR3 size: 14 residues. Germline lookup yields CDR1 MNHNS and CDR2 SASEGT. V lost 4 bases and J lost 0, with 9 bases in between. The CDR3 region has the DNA TGTGCCAGCAGTGGACGGGGTCCTAACTATGGCTACACCTTC. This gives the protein CASSGRGPNYGYTF.

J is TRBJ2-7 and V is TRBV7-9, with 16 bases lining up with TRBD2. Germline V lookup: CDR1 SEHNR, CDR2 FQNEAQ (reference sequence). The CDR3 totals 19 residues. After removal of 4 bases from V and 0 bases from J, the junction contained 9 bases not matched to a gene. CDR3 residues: CASSSLGTSGRALSYEQYF. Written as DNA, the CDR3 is TGTGCCAGCAGCTCCCTAGGGACTAGCGGGAGGGCCCTCTCCTACGAGCAGTACTTC.

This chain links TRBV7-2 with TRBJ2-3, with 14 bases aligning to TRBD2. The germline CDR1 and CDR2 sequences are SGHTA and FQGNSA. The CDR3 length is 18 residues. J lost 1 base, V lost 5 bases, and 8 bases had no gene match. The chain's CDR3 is CASSPRLAGGVGTDTQYF. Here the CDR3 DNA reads TGTGCCAGCAGCCCGAGACTAGCGGGAGGGGTTGGCACAGATACGCAGTATTTT.

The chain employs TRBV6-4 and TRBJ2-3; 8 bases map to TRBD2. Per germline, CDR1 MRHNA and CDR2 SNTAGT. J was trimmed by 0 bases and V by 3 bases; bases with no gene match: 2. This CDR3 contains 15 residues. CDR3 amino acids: CASSEASGSTDTQYF. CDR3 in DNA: TGTGCCAGCAGTGAGGCTAGCGGGAGCACAGATACGCAGTATTTT.

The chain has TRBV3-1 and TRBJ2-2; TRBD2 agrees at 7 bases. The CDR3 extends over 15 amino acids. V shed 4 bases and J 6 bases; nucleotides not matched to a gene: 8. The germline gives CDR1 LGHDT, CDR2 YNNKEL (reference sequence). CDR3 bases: TGTGCCAGCAGCCGCCAGACTAGCTATCCCGGGGAGCTGTTTTTT. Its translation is CASSRQTSYPGELFF.

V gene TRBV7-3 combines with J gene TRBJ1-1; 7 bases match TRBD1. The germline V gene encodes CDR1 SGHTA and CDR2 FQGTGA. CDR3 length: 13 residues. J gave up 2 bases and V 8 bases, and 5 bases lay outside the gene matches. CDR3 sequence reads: CASGEGANTEAFF. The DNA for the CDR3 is TGTGCCAGCGGCGAGGGGGCCAACACTGAAGCTTTCTTT.

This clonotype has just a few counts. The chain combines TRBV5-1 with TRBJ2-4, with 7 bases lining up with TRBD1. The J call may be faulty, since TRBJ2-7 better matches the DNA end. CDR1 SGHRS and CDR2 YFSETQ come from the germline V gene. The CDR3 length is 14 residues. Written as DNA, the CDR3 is TGCGCCAGCAGCAAAGGGGACAGCTACTACGAGCAGTACTTC. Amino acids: CASSKGDSYYEQYF.

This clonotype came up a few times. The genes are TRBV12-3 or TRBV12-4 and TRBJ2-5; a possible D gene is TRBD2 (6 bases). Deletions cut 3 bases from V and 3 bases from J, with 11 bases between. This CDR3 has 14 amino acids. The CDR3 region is CASSLEGPKETQYF. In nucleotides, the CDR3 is TGTGCCAGCAGTTTGGAGGGACCAAAAGAGACCCAGTACTTC.

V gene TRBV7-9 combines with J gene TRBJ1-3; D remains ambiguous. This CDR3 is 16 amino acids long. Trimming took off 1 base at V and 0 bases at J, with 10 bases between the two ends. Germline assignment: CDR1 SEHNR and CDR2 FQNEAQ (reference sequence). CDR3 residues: CASSLVGSASGNTIYF. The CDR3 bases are TGTGCCAGCAGCTTAGTCGGCAGCGCCTCTGGAAACACCATATATTTT.